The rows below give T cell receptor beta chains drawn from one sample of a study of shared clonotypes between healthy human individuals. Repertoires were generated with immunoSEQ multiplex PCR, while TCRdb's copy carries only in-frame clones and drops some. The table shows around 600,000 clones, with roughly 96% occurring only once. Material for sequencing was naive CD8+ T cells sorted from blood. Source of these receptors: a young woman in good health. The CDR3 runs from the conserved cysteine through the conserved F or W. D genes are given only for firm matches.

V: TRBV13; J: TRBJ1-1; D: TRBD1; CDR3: CASSSQGLNTEAFF; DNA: TGTGCCAGCAGCTCACAGGGGTTGAACACTGAAGCTTTCTTT
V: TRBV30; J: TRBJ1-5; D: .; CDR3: CAWSWGGINQPQHF; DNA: TGTGCCTGGAGTTGGGGGGGCATCAATCAGCCCCAGCATTTT
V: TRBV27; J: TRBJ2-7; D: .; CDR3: CASSLGGEQYF; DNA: TGTGCCAGCAGTTTAGGGGGGGAGCAGTACTTC
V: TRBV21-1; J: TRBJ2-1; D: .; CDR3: CASCGGESYNEQFF; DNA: TGTGCCAGCTGTGGGGGAGAGTCCTACAATGAGCAGTTCTTC
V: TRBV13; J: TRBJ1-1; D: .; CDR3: CASSLEGSNTEAFF; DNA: TGTGCCAGCAGCCTGGAGGGGTCGAACACTGAAGCTTTCTTT
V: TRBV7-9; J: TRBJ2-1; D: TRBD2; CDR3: CASSRSGSLYNEQFF; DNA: TGTGCCAGCAGCCGAAGCGGGAGCCTCTACAATGAGCAGTTCTTC
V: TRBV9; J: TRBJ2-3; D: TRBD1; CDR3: CASRGTGGADTQYF; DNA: TGTGCCAGCCGTGGGACAGGGGGCGCAGATACGCAGTATTTT
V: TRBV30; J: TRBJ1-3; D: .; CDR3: CAWSYDLQGNTIYF; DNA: TGTGCCTGGAGTTACGATCTACAGGGAAACACCATATATTTT
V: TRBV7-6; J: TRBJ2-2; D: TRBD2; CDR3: CASSNLAGGNGELFF; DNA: TGTGCCAGCAGCAACCTAGCGGGAGGGAACGGGGAGCTGTTTTTT
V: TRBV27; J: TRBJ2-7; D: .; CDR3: CASSMTRGVLRGAYEQYF; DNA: TGTGCCAGCAGTATGACTAGAGGGGTCCTACGAGGGGCATACGAGCAGTACTTC
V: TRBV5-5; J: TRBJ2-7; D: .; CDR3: CASSLGHRYEQYF; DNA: TGTGCCAGCAGCCTGGGACACCGCTACGAGCAGTACTTC
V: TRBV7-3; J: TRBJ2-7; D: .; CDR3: CASSSLYGYEQYF; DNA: TGTGCCAGCAGCTCCCTTTACGGCTACGAGCAGTACTTC
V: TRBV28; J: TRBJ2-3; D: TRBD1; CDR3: CASSHDRAGYF; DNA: TGTGCCAGCAGTCACGACAGGGCAGGGTATTTT
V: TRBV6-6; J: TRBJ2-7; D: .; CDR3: CASSYRDEQYF; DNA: TGTGCCAGCAGTTACCGGGACGAGCAGTACTTC
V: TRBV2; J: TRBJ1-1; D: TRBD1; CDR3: CASMTGVNTEAFF; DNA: TGTGCCAGCATGACAGGGGTGAACACTGAAGCTTTCTTT
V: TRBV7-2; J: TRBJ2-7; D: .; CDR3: CASSFDSLKPYEQYF; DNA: TGTGCCAGCAGCTTCGACAGCCTTAAGCCCTACGAGCAGTACTTC